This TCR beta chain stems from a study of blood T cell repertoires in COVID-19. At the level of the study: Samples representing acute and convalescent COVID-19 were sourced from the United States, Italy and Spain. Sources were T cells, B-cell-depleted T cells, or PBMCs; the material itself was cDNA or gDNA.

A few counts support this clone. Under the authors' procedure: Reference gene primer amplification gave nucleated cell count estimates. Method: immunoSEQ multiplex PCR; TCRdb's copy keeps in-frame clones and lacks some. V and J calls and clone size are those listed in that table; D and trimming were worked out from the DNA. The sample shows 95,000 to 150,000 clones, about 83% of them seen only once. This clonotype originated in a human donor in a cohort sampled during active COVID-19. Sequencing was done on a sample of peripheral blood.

The CDR3: CSVDDRISGNTIYF. The DNA for the CDR3 is TGCAGCGTCGACGACAGGATCTCTGGAAACACCATATATTTT. The V gene is TRBV29-1, the J gene TRBJ1-3; TRBD1 is a possible D gene (6 bases). This CDR3 has 14 amino acids. Germline CDR1 SQVTM, CDR2 ANQGSEA. Trimming removed 6 bases from V and 0 bases from J, with 12 bases in between. The variable domain in full, with the rest retrieved from reference TRBV29-1 and TRBJ1-3, is SAVISQKPSRDICQRGTSLTIQCQVDSQVTMMFWYRQQPGQSLTLIATANQGSEATYESGFVIDKFPISRPNLTFSTLTVSNMSPEDSSIYLCSVDDRISGNTIYFGEGSWLTVV.